This TCR beta chain appears in the sequencing data of a study of shared clonotypes between healthy human individuals. With regard to this clone: Other DNA sequences of this sample code for an identical CDR3.

Assay: immunoSEQ multiplex PCR; the TCRdb copy retains only in-frame clones and omits some. The data show 1.4 million to 1.5 million clones, with roughly 96% seen just once and over 1% held by the top ten. The germline V and J ends were trimmed by 1 base and 3 bases, with 10 bases remaining between them. The germline V gene has CDR1 KGHSH and CDR2 LQKENI. The CDR3 is 14 residues long. The sequence was obtained from a man aged 30 to 45 in good health. The source material was naive CD4+ T cells sorted from blood. Specified subset: CD45RA+ positively selected. The chain carries TRBV18 and TRBJ2-7; no firm D call. The CDR3 DNA reads TGTGCCAGCTCACCACTAGGCCAGAACTACGAGCAGTACTTC. Protein product: CASSPLGQNYEQYF.